These T cell receptor beta chains were read from a single sample in a study of memory CD4+ T cells and cytomegalovirus serostatus. TCRdb's copy holds only in-frame clones and misses some; the assay was immunoSEQ multiplex PCR. This sample carries roughly 84,000 clones, more than 70% of them seen once, and the ten largest clones take around 0.84%. The sequencing sample was made of memory CD4+ T cells from blood. These receptors originate from an adult in good health and CMV-seronegative. CDR3s include the opening cysteine and the closing phenylalanine or tryptophan. Each record gives: J gene, clone size, V gene, D gene, CDR3 DNA, CDR3 protein. D genes are given only for firm matches. Some rows mark clone size as missing; the rest say once, few, many or name a class of expanded clone.

TRBJ1-4 NA TRBV28 NA TGTGCCAGCAATTGGCGGATTAATGAAAAACTGTTTTTT CASNWRINEKLFF
TRBJ1-2 few TRBV4-1 NA TGCGCCAGCAGCCAAGATTCGTCCCGAAGCTACACCTTC CASSQDSSRSYTF
TRBJ1-4 NA TRBV19 NA TGTGCCAGTAGCCGGGACTGGGGTTCTCGTGAAAAACTGTTTTTT CASSRDWGSREKLFF
TRBJ1-3 NA TRBV12-5 TRBD1 TGTGCTAGTGGTTTAGGGACAGGGGTTTCCTCTGGAAACACCATATATTTT CASGLGTGVSSGNTIYF
TRBJ1-2 once TRBV10-3 NA TGTGCCATCAGTGACCAGATCAACTATGGCTACACCTTC CAISDQINYGYTF
TRBJ1-5 NA TRBV18 NA TGTGCCAGCTCAATCACCTTTGACGAGCAGCCCCAGCATTTT CASSITFDEQPQHF
TRBJ1-5 NA TRBV10-1 TRBD1 TGCGCCAGCAGTGAAGTCCGGGACAGAAATCAGCCCCAGCATTTT CASSEVRDRNQPQHF
TRBJ1-1 once TRBV12-5 NA TGTGCTAGTGGTCGCGCTCAGAGGTTGAACACTGAAGCTTTCTTT CASGRAQRLNTEAFF
TRBJ1-5 few TRBV10-3 TRBD1 TGTGCCATCAGTGAGTCGACGGACAGGGGTAGGCAGCCCCAGCATTTT CAISESTDRGRQPQHF
TRBJ1-5 NA TRBV27 NA TGTGCCAGCAGTTTATTGGTCCCCCTGGACGGCAATCAGCCCCAGCATTTT CASSLLVPLDGNQPQHF
TRBJ1-3 NA TRBV5-1 NA TGCGCCAGCAGCTTGGGGCCGGACGCCTCTGGAAACACCATATATTTT CASSLGPDASGNTIYF
TRBJ2-3 NA TRBV7-9 TRBD1 TGTGCCAGCAGCCGCAGGGGACAGGGCACAGATACGCAGTATTTT CASSRRGQGTDTQYF
TRBJ1-5 NA TRBV18 NA TGTGCCAGCTCACCACAGGGAAATAGCAATCAGCCCCAGCATTTT CASSPQGNSNQPQHF
TRBJ1-1 NA TRBV30 NA TGTGCCTGGAGTGTAAGCGTGGCCACTGAAGCTTTCTTT CAWSVSVATEAFF
TRBJ2-3 NA TRBV4-2 TRBD1 TGTGCCAGCAGCCAAGATCAGGCGAACAGGGGACGGTACACAGATACGCAGTATTTT CASSQDQANRGRYTDTQYF
TRBJ1-5 NA TRBV30 TRBD1 TGTGCCTGGAGCAGGGACAGATACCAGCCCCAGCATTTT CAWSRDRYQPQHF
TRBJ2-3 NA TRBV6-5 TRBD1 TGTGCCAGCAGTCCAGACAGGGGGAGCTCAGATACGCAGTATTTT CASSPDRGSSDTQYF
TRBJ1-5 NA TRBV25-1 NA TGTGCCAGCAGTGCCGTAAGTCAGCCCCAGCATTTT CASSAVSQPQHF
TRBJ2-7 NA TRBV5-1 TRBD1 TGCGCCAGCAGGTCGGGACAGGGAAGCTACGAGCAGTACTTC CASRSGQGSYEQYF
TRBJ1-2 NA TRBV30 NA TGTGCCTGGAGTGGTGGTGGGTGGCATGGCTACACCTTC CAWSGGGWHGYTF
TRBJ1-6 NA TRBV28 TRBD1 TGTGCCAGCATGAAACAGGGGGATCGGTCACCCCTCCACTTT CASMKQGDRSPLHF
TRBJ2-7 NA TRBV11-1 NA TGTGCCAGCAGCACAGGGTCCTACGAGCAGTACTTC CASSTGSYEQYF
TRBJ1-4 NA TRBV5-5 NA TGTGCCAGCAGCCTAGGTGCGGGTACTAATGAAAAACTGTTTTTT CASSLGAGTNEKLFF
TRBJ1-2 NA TRBV10-3 TRBD1 TGTGCCATCAGCGGGGGGGAAGGGACAGGGGGCGAAGCTAACTATGGCTACACCTTC CAISGGEGTGGEANYGYTF
TRBJ2-2 NA TRBV11-2 NA TGTGCCAGCAGCTTAGCTGGGGGTGTTAGGACCGGGGAGCTGTTTTTT CASSLAGGVRTGELFF
TRBJ1-2 NA TRBV9 TRBD1 TGTGCCAGCAGCGTACCCCTTGCCGGGACAGGAGATGGCTACACCTTC CASSVPLAGTGDGYTF
TRBJ1-1 NA TRBV29-1 TRBD1 TGCAGCGTTCAGTCAGGGGGTAACACTGAAGCTTTCTTT CSVQSGGNTEAFF
TRBJ2-1 NA TRBV7-9 TRBD2 TGTGCCAGCAGCTTATCTGGCGGGGGGGCCTTTGAGCAGTTCTTC CASSLSGGGAFEQFF
TRBJ1-4 NA TRBV30 NA TGTGCCTCGGGAATGGCTAATGAAAAACTGTTTTTT CASGMANEKLFF
TRBJ1-3 NA TRBV19 NA TGTGCCAGTAGTATAGGAGCGGGGCCTGGAAACACCATATATTTT CASSIGAGPGNTIYF
TRBJ1-6 NA TRBV30 TRBD1 TGTGCCTGGAGTGCACTTCCGGGACAGGGGAGTTCACCCCTCCACTTT CAWSALPGQGSSPLHF
TRBJ2-7 NA TRBV30 NA TGTGCCTGGAGTGTAGGCATGATTGGGACTGGGGAGCAGTACTTC CAWSVGMIGTGEQYF
TRBJ1-1 NA TRBV5-1 TRBD1 TGCGCCAGCGGTGCGACAGGGATAACGGTGAACACTGAAGCTTTCTTT CASGATGITVNTEAFF
TRBJ2-5 NA TRBV4-1 TRBD1 TGCGCCAGCAGCCGGGGACAGGGGGCCGGAGAGACCCAGTACTTC CASSRGQGAGETQYF
TRBJ2-7 few TRBV12-5 TRBD1 TGTGCTAGTGGTTTTCCGAACTCCATGCGGACAGGAGACTCCTACGAGCAGTACTTC CASGFPNSMRTGDSYEQYF
TRBJ1-4 NA TRBV19 NA TGTGCCAGTAGTGCGACAGGCGGGAAAGAAAAACTGTTTTTT CASSATGGKEKLFF
TRBJ1-2 NA TRBV5-6 NA TGTGCCAGCAGCTTGGGCAGTAAAAGTTATGGCTACACCTTC CASSLGSKSYGYTF
TRBJ1-2 NA TRBV7-2 NA TGTGCCAGCGAATCCCAAGGGAGGGTGCTTTCTTATGGCTACACCTTC CASESQGRVLSYGYTF
TRBJ2-5 NA TRBV7-2 NA TGTGCCAGCAGCCAAGACAGAGTCCAAGAGACCCAGTACTTC CASSQDRVQETQYF
TRBJ1-1 NA TRBV2 NA TGTGCCAGCACCGGAGAGGGGGGGACTGAAGCTTTCTTT CASTGEGGTEAFF
TRBJ1-6 NA TRBV6-5 TRBD1 TGTGCCAGCAGTCCCCCGACAGGGGGCGATTCACCCCTCCACTTT CASSPPTGGDSPLHF
TRBJ1-2 NA TRBV4-3 NA TGCGCCAGCAGCCAAGAGATGGGCCTCCGAGGAGGCTACACCTTC CASSQEMGLRGGYTF
TRBJ1-3 few TRBV5-1 NA TGCGCCAGCAGCTCCCCGGGTCCCACAGGAAACACCATATATTTT CASSSPGPTGNTIYF
TRBJ2-6 NA TRBV28 NA TGTGCCAGCAGTTTGCATAGACCTGGGGCCAACGTCCTGACTTTC CASSLHRPGANVLTF
TRBJ2-7 NA TRBV6-1 NA TGTGCCAGCAGTGAGTTGAGGGTCACCTACGAGCAGTACTTC CASSELRVTYEQYF
TRBJ1-2 NA TRBV13 NA TGTGCCAGCAGCTTAGGCCGAGACGGGGCAAACTATGGCTACACCTTC CASSLGRDGANYGYTF
TRBJ1-1 NA TRBV2 NA TGTGCCAGCAGTGAAGGGAACACTGAAGCTTTCTTT CASSEGNTEAFF
TRBJ1-4 NA TRBV7-2 NA TGTGCCAGCAGCTCCCGGGGTACTACGGATGAAAAACTGTTTTTT CASSSRGTTDEKLFF
TRBJ2-1 NA TRBV5-1 TRBD2 TGCGCCAGCAGCTCGGCGGGGGACGGAGGTGAGCAGTTCTTC CASSSAGDGGEQFF
TRBJ1-1 NA TRBV10-1 NA TGCGCCAGCAGTGACGGAGTGAACACTGAAGCTTTCTTT CASSDGVNTEAFF
TRBJ2-5 NA TRBV19 NA TGTGCCAGTAGTCAAGGACATCAAGAGACCCAGTACTTC CASSQGHQETQYF